These 14 T cell receptor beta chains came from one sample sequenced in a study of T cell responses to AZD1222 COVID-19 vaccine. Only in-frame clones appear in the TCRdb table, and some are missing; sequencing was by immunoSEQ multiplex PCR. The sample includes 100,000 or so clones, about 93% of them seen just once. Here the sequenced sample was peripheral blood, taken on day 0 of AZD1222 vaccination. All receptors derive from an adult in good health.

The chain carries TRBV30 and TRBJ1-2; D is possibly TRBD1 (5 bases). CDR3 length: 14 amino acids. From germline, CDR1 is GTSNPN and CDR2 SVGIG (reference sequence). V was pared by 2 bases and J by 7 bases, with 17 bases between. The CDR3 is CAWSPLRSGGGYTF. DNA of the CDR3: TGTGCCTGGAGTCCCCTCCGCTCTGGGGGTGGCTACACCTTC.

The rearrangement uses TRBV6-1 and TRBJ2-1; 7 nucleotides align to TRBD2. V dropped 3 bases and J dropped 4; count of bases not matched to a gene: 9. This CDR3 comprises 16 residues. CDR1 and CDR2 (germline): MNHNS, SASEGT. The CDR3 coding sequence is TGTGCCAGCAGTGACGGAGGCGGGAGCGGTTACAATGAGCAGTTCTTC. Its translation: CASSDGGGSGYNEQFF.

V and J are TRBV30 and TRBJ1-4; 7 bases are a match to TRBD1. The CDR3 has 15 amino acids. The germline gives CDR1 GTSNPN, CDR2 SVGIG (reference sequence). After removal of 4 bases from V and 3 bases from J, the junction contained 8 bases not matched to a gene. In nucleotides, the CDR3 is TGTGCCTGGAACAAGGGGGCGGGCTCTAATGAAAAACTGTTTTTT. Translation gives CAWNKGAGSNEKLFF.

The chain uses TRBV7-3 and TRBJ2-3, with TRBD2 as a possible D gene (5 bases). Trimming removed 5 bases at V and 3 bases at J, with 12 bases between. CDR1 is SGHTA, CDR2 FQGTGA, per germline. The CDR3 spans 14 residues. The CDR3 is CASSPSPGTDTQYF. CDR3 in DNA: TGTGCCAGCAGCCCATCCCCGGGGACAGATACGCAGTATTTT.

The chain uses TRBV9 and TRBJ2-1; possible D gene TRBD2, 5 bases. Germline-derived CDR1 and CDR2 are SGDLS and YYNGEE. The germline V and J ends were trimmed by 4 bases and 0 bases, with 11 bases remaining between them. CDR3 length: 15 residues. The CDR3 sequence is CASSSAATSYNEQFF. In nucleotides, the CDR3 is TGTGCCAGCAGCTCAGCGGCAACCTCCTACAATGAGCAGTTCTTC.

This chain joins TRBV2 and TRBJ1-6; TRBD1 might be the D (5 bases). The CDR3 spans 15 residues. Trimming took off 10 bases at V and 6 bases at J, with 19 bases between the two ends. Germline V CDR1 and CDR2: SNHLY, FYNNEI. CDR3 residues: CATHRKDRPNSPLHF. Here the CDR3 DNA reads TGTGCCACCCACCGTAAAGACAGACCTAATTCACCCCTCCACTTT.

The rearrangement joins TRBV27 to TRBJ2-7, with 10 positions matching TRBD2. Trimming removed 7 bases from V and 3 bases from J; junction bases left unmatched: 6. Germline V gene lookup returns CDR1 MNHEY and CDR2 SMNVEV (reference sequence). The CDR3 runs 14 residues. DNA for the CDR3: TGTGCCAGCAAACTAGCGGGACTACACTACGAGCAGTACTTC. Translation gives CASKLAGLHYEQYF.

CDR3 nucleotide sequence: TGCGCCAGCAGCCTTTTTTCCCCCTACGAGCAGTACTTC. As protein: CASSLFSPYEQYF. The J gene is TRBJ2-7, the V gene TRBV5-1; no clear D gene. The germline V gene has CDR1 SGHRS and CDR2 YFSETQ. CDR3 length: 13 residues. V lost 4 bases to trimming and J lost 2 bases, with 10 bases between them.

The rearrangement uses TRBV5-4 and TRBJ1-1, with D perhaps matching TRBD1 (5 bases). Trimming removed 1 base at V and 3 bases at J, with 10 bases between. The CDR3 extends over 14 amino acids. CDR1 and CDR2 (germline): SGHNT, YYREEE (reference sequence). This CDR3 reads CASSLQGRDTEAFF. CDR3 nucleotide sequence: TGTGCCAGCAGCTTGCAGGGAAGGGACACTGAAGCTTTCTTT.

V and J are TRBV7-9 and TRBJ2-1; D possibly uses TRBD1 or TRBD2 (5 bases each). Looked up from germline, CDR1 is SEHNR and CDR2 is FQNEAQ (reference sequence). V was pared by 5 bases and J by 6 bases, with 14 bases between. The CDR3 consists of 14 residues. CDR3 nucleotide sequence: TGTGCCAGCAGCCCATCCGGGACCCCCAATGAGCAGTTCTTC. Amino acids: CASSPSGTPNEQFF.

The rearrangement joins TRBV6-5 to TRBJ2-1, with TRBD2 identical over 7 bases. The CDR3 is 14 residues long. V shed 6 bases, J shed 3 bases, and the junction held 5 bases outside the gene matches. Germline CDR1 MNHEY, CDR2 SVGAGI. Here the CDR3 DNA reads TGTGCCAGCAGCCGGGCGGGAGTCTACAATGAGCAGTTCTTC. Its translation is CASSRAGVYNEQFF.

This sequence joins TRBV6-5 and TRBJ2-7; 9 bases are shared with TRBD1. The CDR3 is 14 amino acids. The germline V gene encodes CDR1 MNHEY and CDR2 SVGAGI. V was clipped by 4 bases and J by 3 bases; unmatched bases: 4. This CDR3 reads CASSSDRGGYEQYF. The CDR3 DNA follows: TGTGCCAGCAGTTCCGACAGGGGGGGCTACGAGCAGTACTTC.

This rearrangement joins TRBV25-1 to TRBJ1-4, with unresolved D. The germline gives CDR1 MGHDK, CDR2 SYGVNS. The length of the CDR3 is 13 residues. Trimming took 0 bases from V and 5 from J, leaving 4 bases between them. As DNA, the CDR3 is TGTGCCAGCAGTGAATATGAGAATGAAAAACTGTTTTTT. Translating gives CASSEYENEKLFF.

V and J are TRBV28 and TRBJ1-2; 12 nucleotides match TRBD1. Germline V gene sequence: CDR1 MDHEN, CDR2 SYDVKM. CDR3 size: 14 residues. With V trimmed by 6 bases and J by 5 bases, 4 bases remained unmatched. CDR3 sequence: CASRTGQGAYGYTF. DNA for the CDR3: TGTGCCAGCAGAACGGGACAGGGGGCGTATGGCTACACCTTC.